Shown below are 10 T cell receptor beta chains from a single sample sequenced in a study of T cell changes during pregnancy in multiple sclerosis. Sequencing was performed with immunoSEQ multiplex PCR; in TCRdb, only in-frame clones are kept and a portion is missing. The table lists 90,000 to 130,000 clones, around nine tenths of them singletons, with about 1.5% in the top ten. The source material was peripheral blood, sampled in the third trimester of pregnancy. These receptors were collected from a female donor with multiple sclerosis, enrolled in a pregnancy study.

This chain connects TRBV18 to TRBJ2-7, with no clear D. V shed 3 bases and J shed 2 bases, with 5 bases lying between them. Germline lookup yields CDR1 KGHSH and CDR2 LQKENI. The CDR3 runs to 12 residues. The CDR3 region is CASSPETYEQYF. The CDR3 nucleotides are TGTGCCAGCTCACCGGAGACCTACGAGCAGTACTTC.

The chain carries TRBV5-1 and TRBJ2-7; TRBD1 matches at 8 bases. The CDR3 has 14 residues. Germline V gives CDR1 SGHRS, CDR2 YFSETQ. Trimming at V came to 0 bases and at J to 6 bases, leaving 5 bases not matched to a gene. CDR3 sequence reads: CASSLGQGQGEQYF. CDR3 nucleotides: TGCGCCAGCAGCTTGGGACAGGGGCAAGGCGAGCAGTACTTC.

The chain employs TRBV7-8 and TRBJ1-6; no reliable D call. CDR3 length: 15 amino acids. The germline CDR1 and CDR2 sequences are SGHVS and FQNEAQ. V was clipped by 3 bases and J by 0 bases, with 6 bases between them. For the CDR3, the DNA is TGTGCCAGCAGCTTGAGTAGCTCCTATAATTCACCCCTCCACTTT. This translates into CASSLSSSYNSPLHF. Together with reference TRBV7-8 and TRBJ1-6, the CDR3 gives the full variable domain: GAGVSQSPRYKVAKRGQDVALRCDPISGHVSLFWYQQALGQGPEFLTYFQNEAQLDKSGLPSDRFFAERPEGSVSTLKIQRTQQEDSAVYLCASSLSSSYNSPLHFGNGTRLTVT.

V usage is TRBV4-2 and J usage is TRBJ1-4, with 9 bases identical to TRBD1. V dropped 4 bases and J dropped 0; count of bases not matched to a gene: 12. Per germline, CDR1 LGHNA and CDR2 YNFKEQ. This CDR3 has 19 amino acids. Written as DNA, the CDR3 is TGTGCCAGCAGCCCTGGGTTCGGACAGGGGCCTGCAACTAATGAAAAACTGTTTTTT. Its protein is CASSPGFGQGPATNEKLFF.

This clone appeared a few times. V usage is TRBV7-2 and J usage is TRBJ1-4, with D possibly matching TRBD1 (6 bases). The CDR3 runs to 15 residues. The V end lost 2 bases, the J end lost 8 bases, and 15 bases lay between the germline ends. Germline assignment: CDR1 SGHTA and CDR2 FQGNSA. The CDR3 is CASSLWGSRGEKLFF. CDR3 DNA: TGTGCCAGCAGCTTATGGGGGTCCAGGGGCGAAAAACTGTTTTTT.

The chain couples TRBV19 to TRBJ1-1; TRBD1 is a possible D gene (6 bases). Germline CDR1 is LNHDA and CDR2 is SQIVND (reference sequence). The CDR3 totals 14 residues. V gave up 4 bases and J gave up 7 bases, with 16 bases separating them. This chain's CDR3 is CASSTIAGAFEAFF. CDR3 coding DNA: TGTGCCAGTAGTACGATTGCGGGGGCTTTTGAAGCTTTCTTT.

The chain employs TRBV27 and TRBJ1-2; 11 nucleotides match TRBD1. V lost 0 bases to trimming and J lost 3 bases; unmatched junction nucleotides: 6. The germline gives CDR1 MNHEY, CDR2 SMNVEV (reference sequence). This CDR3 comprises 17 residues. CDR3 coding DNA: TGTGCCAGCAGTTTATCCGGGACAGGGGGGTCGGACTATGGCTACACCTTC. The encoded protein is CASSLSGTGGSDYGYTF.

The V and J genes are TRBV15 and TRBJ2-3, with a possible D match to TRBD1 (6 bases). V lost 0 bases and J lost 4, with 17 bases in between. Germline lookup yields CDR1 LNHNV and CDR2 YYDKDF (reference sequence). The CDR3 contains 17 residues. The CDR3 bases are TGTGCCACCAGCAGAGATTGGCCGGGGCAGGGGTCAGATACGCAGTATTTT. Protein product: CATSRDWPGQGSDTQYF.

The rearrangement uses TRBV5-6 and TRBJ1-2, with 8 bases matching TRBD1. J lost 0 bases, V lost 3 bases, and 7 bases had no gene match. Germline V CDR1 and CDR2: SGHDT, YYEEEE. CDR3 length: 16 amino acids. For the CDR3, the DNA is TGTGCCAGCAGCTGGGGGGACAGGATTTCTAACTATGGCTACACCTTC. It codes for CASSWGDRISNYGYTF.

This rearrangement joins TRBV7-8 to TRBJ2-5; 7 nucleotides align to TRBD1. Germline V CDR1 and CDR2: SGHVS, FQNEAQ. The trim removed 0 bases at V and 2 bases at J, leaving 9 bases unmatched. The CDR3 runs 17 residues. In DNA form, the CDR3 reads TGTGCCAGCAGCTTAGCGCTAACAGGGGCTCTTCAAGAGACCCAGTACTTC. Amino acid sequence: CASSLALTGALQETQYF.